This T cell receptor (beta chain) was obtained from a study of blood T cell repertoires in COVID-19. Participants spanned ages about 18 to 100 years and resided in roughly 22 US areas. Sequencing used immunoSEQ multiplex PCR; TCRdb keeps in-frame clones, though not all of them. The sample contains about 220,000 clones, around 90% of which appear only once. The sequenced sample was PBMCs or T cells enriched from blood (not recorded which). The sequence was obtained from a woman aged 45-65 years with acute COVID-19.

CDR3 in amino acids: CASRARGDLNTEAFF. The CDR3 region has the DNA TGTGCCAGCAGGGCCAGGGGGGACTTGAACACTGAAGCTTTCTTT. This chain joins TRBV2 and TRBJ1-1; TRBD1 aligns across 7 bases. The CDR3 length is 15 residues. The germline V gene has CDR1 SNHLY and CDR2 FYNNEI. Unmatched junction bases numbered 7, after V lost 6 bases and J lost 0 bases.